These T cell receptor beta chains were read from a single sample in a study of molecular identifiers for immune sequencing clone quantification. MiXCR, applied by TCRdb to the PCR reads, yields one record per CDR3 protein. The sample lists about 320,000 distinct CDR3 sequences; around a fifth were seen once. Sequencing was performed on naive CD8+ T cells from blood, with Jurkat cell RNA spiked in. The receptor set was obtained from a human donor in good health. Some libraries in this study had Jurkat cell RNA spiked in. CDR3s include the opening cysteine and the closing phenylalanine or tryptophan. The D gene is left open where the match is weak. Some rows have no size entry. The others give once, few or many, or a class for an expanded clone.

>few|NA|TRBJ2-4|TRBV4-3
CASSQDPQIAKNIQYF
TGCGCCAGCAGCCAAGACCCTCAGATAGCCAAAAACATTCAGTACTTC
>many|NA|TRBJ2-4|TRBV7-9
CASRSNKNIQYF
TGTGCCAGCAGATCCAACAAAAACATTCAGTACTTC
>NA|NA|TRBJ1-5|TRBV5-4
CASSAGLGNQPQHF
TGTGCCAGCAGCGCGGGGTTAGGCAATCAGCCCCAGCATTTT
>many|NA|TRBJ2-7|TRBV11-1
CASSLTSYEQYF
TGTGCCAGCAGCTTAACCTCCTACGAGCAGTACTTC
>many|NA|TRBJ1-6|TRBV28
CASSVGRRSSYNSPLHF
TGTGCCAGCAGTGTAGGAAGACGCAGCTCCTATAATTCACCCCTCCACTTT
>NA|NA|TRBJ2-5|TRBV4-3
CASSQGAAGQETQYF
TGCGCCAGCAGCCAAGGGGCCGCGGGTCAAGAGACCCAGTACTTC
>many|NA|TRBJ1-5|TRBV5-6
CASSLGGPGIDQPQHF
TGTGCCAGCAGCTTAGGGGGGCCAGGGATCGATCAGCCCCAGCATTTT
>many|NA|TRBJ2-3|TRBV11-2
CASSLGDETQYF
TGTGCCAGCAGCTTAGGTGACGAAACGCAGTATTTT
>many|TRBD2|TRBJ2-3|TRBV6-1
CASSTTGLQNTDTQYF
TGTGCCAGCAGTACTACGGGACTACAAAACACAGATACGCAGTATTTT
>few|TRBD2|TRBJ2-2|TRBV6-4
CASSSRREESTGELFF
TGTGCCAGCAGTTCCCGCCGGGAGGAAAGCACCGGGGAGCTGTTTTTT
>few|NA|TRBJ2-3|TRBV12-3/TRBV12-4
CASTIRNLGGGPDTQYF
TGTGCCAGCACTATACGTAACTTAGGAGGGGGGCCAGATACGCAGTATTTT
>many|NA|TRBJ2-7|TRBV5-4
CASSLGQSAYEQYF
TGTGCCAGCAGCTTGGGGCAGTCAGCCTACGAGCAGTACTTC
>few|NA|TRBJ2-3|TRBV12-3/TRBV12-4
CASRGGGRVGDTQYF
TGTGCCAGCAGAGGGGGGGGGCGGGTTGGAGATACGCAGTATTTT
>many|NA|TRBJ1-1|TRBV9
CASSVGQEGRAFF
TGTGCCAGCAGCGTAGGACAGGAAGGGAGGGCTTTCTTT
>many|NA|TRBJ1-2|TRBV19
CASSVAGTSYGYTF
TGTGCCAGTAGTGTCGCCGGGACTTCCTATGGCTACACCTTC
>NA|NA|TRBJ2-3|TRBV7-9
CASSLAPTDTRYF
TGTGCCAGCAGCTTAGCGCCCACAGATACGCGGTATTTT
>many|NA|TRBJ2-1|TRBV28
CASSKGEQFF
TGTGCCAGCAGTAAGGGTGAGCAGTTCTTC
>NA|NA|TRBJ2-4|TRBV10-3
CAISEPMGVAKNIQYF
TGTGCCATCAGTGAGCCCATGGGGGTAGCCAAAAACATTCAGTACTTC
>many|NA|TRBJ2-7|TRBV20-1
CSARDIVSYEQYF
TGCAGTGCTAGAGATATTGTTTCCTACGAGCAGTACTTC
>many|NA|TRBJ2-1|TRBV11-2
CASSFRRGTANEQFF
TGTGCCAGCAGCTTTCGGAGGGGCACTGCCAATGAGCAGTTCTTC
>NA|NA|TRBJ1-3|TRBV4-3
CASSQELQGWVTIYF
TGCGCCAGCAGCCAAGAGTTGCAGGGTTGGGTCACCATATATTTT
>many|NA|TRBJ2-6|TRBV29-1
CSVEGLESGANVLTF
TGCAGCGTTGAAGGGCTGGAGTCTGGGGCCAACGTCCTGACTTTC
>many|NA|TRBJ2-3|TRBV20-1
CSARDSSTTSTDTQYF
TGCAGTGCTAGAGATTCCAGCACTACTAGCACAGATACGCAGTATTTT
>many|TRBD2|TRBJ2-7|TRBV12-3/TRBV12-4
CASSPLAGGGEQYF
TGTGCCAGCAGTCCACTAGCGGGAGGTGGTGAGCAGTACTTC
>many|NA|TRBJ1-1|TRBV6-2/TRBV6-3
CASSYVGTSEAFF
TGTGCCAGCAGTTACGTGGGGACTAGTGAAGCTTTCTTT
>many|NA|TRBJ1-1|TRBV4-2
CASSSSSSAEAFF
TGTGCCAGCAGCTCGTCAAGCAGTGCAGAAGCTTTCTTT
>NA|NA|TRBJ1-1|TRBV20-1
CSARPSLRNTEAFF
TGCAGTGCTAGACCTTCTCTGAGGAACACTGAAGCTTTCTTT
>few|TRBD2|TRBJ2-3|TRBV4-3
CASSQERAGGPRDTQYF
TGCGCCAGCAGCCAAGAGCGGGCGGGGGGGCCTCGGGATACGCAGTATTTT
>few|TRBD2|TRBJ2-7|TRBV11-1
CASSFSGRDIDEQYF
TGTGCCAGCAGCTTTAGCGGGAGGGATATCGACGAGCAGTACTTC
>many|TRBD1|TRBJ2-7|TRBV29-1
CSVGAGGPYEQYF
TGCAGCGTTGGGGCAGGGGGCCCCTACGAGCAGTACTTC